The sequence of this T cell receptor beta chain was determined in a study of Graves' ophthalmopathy and Graves' hyperthyroidism. Deletions cut 1 base from V and 7 bases from J, with 22 bases between. This CDR3 comprises 17 residues. Germline CDR1 reads MNHEY; CDR2 reads SVGEGT. TCR beta CDR3 regions were amplified from RNA transcripts. First-round RT-PCR relied on HTBI primers, and a second-round multiplex PCR came next. TCRdb re-called the multiplex PCR reads with MiXCR, one entry per CDR3 protein. The sample shows 680,000 or so distinct CDR3 sequences, 22% of them seen only once. The sequenced sample was peripheral blood. This chain links TRBV6-2 or TRBV6-3 with TRBJ1-2, with a weak D call TRBD1 (5 bases). This clonotype was sampled from a woman younger than 35 with stable Graves' hyperthyroidism. Some clones in this sample may be carry-over from other donors' samples. This CDR3 is CASSYYGWWSTVRGYTF. CDR3 DNA sequence: TGTGCCAGCAGTTACTATGGATGGTGGTCGACAGTTCGTGGCTACACCTTC.